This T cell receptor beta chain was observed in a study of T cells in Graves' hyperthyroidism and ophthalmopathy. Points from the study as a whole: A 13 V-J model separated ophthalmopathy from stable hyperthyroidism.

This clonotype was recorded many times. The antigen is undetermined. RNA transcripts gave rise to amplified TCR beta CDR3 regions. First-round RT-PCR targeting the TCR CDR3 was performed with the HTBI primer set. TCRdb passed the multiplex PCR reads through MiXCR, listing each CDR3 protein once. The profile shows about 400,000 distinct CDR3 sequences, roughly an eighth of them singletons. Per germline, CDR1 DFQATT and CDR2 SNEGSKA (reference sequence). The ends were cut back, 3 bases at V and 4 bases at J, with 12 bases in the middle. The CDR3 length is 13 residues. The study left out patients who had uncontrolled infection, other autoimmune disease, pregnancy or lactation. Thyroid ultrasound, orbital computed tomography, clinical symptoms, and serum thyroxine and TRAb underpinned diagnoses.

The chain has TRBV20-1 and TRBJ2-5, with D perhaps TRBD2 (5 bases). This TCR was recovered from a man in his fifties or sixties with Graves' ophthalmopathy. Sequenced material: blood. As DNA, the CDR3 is TGCAGTGCTAGTTATCTTGGAGGAGAGACCCAGTACTTC. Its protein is CSASYLGGETQYF.